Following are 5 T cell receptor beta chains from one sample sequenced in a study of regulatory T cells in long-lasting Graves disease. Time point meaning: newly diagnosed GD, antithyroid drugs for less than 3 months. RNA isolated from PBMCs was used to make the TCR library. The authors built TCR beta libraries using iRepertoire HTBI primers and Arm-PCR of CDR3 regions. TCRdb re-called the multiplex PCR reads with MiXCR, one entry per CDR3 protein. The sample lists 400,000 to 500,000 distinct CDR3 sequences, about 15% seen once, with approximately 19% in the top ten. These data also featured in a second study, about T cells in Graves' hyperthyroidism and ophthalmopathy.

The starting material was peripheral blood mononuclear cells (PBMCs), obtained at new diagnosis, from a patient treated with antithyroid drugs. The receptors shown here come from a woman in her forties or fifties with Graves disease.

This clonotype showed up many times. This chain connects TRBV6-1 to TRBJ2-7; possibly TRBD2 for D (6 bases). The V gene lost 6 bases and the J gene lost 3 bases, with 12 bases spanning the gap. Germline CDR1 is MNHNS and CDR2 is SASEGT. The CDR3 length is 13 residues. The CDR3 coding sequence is TGTGCCAGCAGGCGGGACGGGTACTACGAGCAGTACTTC. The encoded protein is CASRRDGYYEQYF.

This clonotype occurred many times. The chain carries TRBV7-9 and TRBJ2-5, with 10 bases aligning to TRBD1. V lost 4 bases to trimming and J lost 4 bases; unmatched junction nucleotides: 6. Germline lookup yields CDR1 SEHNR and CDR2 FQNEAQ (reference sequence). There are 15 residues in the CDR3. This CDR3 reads CASSYSGTGVETQYF. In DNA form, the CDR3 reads TGTGCCAGCAGCTACTCCGGGACAGGGGTAGAGACCCAGTACTTC.

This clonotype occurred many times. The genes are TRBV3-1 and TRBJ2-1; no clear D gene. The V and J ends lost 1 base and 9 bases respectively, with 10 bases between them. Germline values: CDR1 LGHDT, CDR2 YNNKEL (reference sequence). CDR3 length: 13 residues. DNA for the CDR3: TGTGCCAGCAGCCAAGCAAGCGTCGGTGAGCAGTTCTTC. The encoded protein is CASSQASVGEQFF.

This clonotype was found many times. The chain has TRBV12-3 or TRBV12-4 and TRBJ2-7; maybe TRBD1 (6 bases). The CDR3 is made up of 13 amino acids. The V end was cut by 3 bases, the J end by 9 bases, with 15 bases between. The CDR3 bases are TGTGCCAGCAGTTTGGAGCACAGGGAAAGGCAGTACTTC. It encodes CASSLEHRERQYF.

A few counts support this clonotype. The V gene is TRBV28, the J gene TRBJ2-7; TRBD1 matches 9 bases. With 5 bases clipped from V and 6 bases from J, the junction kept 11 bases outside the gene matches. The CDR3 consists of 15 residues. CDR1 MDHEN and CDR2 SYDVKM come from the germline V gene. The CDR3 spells CASSPPGTGPVEQYF. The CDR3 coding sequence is TGTGCCAGCAGTCCTCCGGGGACAGGGCCTGTCGAGCAGTACTTC. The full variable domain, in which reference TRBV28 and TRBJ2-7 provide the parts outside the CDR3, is DVKVTQSSRYLVKRTGEKVFLECVQDMDHENMFWYRQDPGLGLRLIYFSYDVKMKEKGDIPEGYSVSREKKERFSLILESASTNQTSMYLCASSPPGTGPVEQYFGPGTRLTVT.